This TCR beta chain comes out of a study of tumor-infiltrating lymphocytes in primary liver carcinoma. Study context: By surgical resection, the patients were treated for their primary liver carcinoma. Staged T1-T3 N0M0, the tumors had sizes that ranged from about 4.2 to 10 cm across. Study results and caveats: Tumors reached a significantly greater top-250-clone fraction than blood did (p = 0.039).

Germline DNA was also extracted, while the blood RNA originated from unsorted whole blood. The CDR3 extends over 13 amino acids. Germline loops: CDR1 SGHNT, CDR2 YYREEE (reference sequence). V dropped 5 bases and J dropped 6 bases, with 12 bases sitting between them. With a constant-region primer, TCR beta cDNA was made from approximately 520 ng of total RNA. Libraries for TCR beta were built through three nested multiplex PCR rounds, which together made up a slightly modified ARM-PCR procedure. Running roughly 10 cycles apiece, the first two PCR rounds relied on TRBV1-TRBV30 forward primers together with a C-beta reverse primer. MiXCR, applied by TCRdb to the multiplex PCR reads, yields one record per CDR3 protein. The sample holds 300,000 to 400,000 distinct CDR3 sequences; more than 55% are singletons and the top ten take roughly 9%. On this clonotype: What it binds is not known.

This receptor was obtained from a man aged 40-49 years with primary liver carcinoma and hepatitis B virus infection. The sample was peripheral blood. The J gene is TRBJ2-1, the V gene TRBV5-4, with D unresolved. CDR3 nucleotide sequence: TGTGCCAGCAGTCCAACAGATACCAATGAGCAGTTCTTC. As protein: CASSPTDTNEQFF.